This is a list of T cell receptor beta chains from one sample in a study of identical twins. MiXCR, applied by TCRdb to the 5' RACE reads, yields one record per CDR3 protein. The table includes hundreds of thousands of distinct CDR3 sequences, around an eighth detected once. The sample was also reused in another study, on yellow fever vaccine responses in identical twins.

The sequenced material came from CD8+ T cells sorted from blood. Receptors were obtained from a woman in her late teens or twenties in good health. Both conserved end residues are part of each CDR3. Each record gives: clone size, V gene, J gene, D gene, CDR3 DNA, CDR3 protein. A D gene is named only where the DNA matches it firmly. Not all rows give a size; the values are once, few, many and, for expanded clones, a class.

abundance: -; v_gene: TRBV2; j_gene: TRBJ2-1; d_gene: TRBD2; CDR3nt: TGTGCCAGCGTCTTCCGTAGGAGCGGGAGTTGGAATGAGCAGTTCTTC; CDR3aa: CASVFRRSGSWNEQFF
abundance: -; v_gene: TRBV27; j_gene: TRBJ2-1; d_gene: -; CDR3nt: TGTGCCAGCAGTTTAGAGGGAGTATTCCAGGAGCAGTTCTTC; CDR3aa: CASSLEGVFQEQFF
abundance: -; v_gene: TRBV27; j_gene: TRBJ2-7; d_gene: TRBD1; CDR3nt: TGTGCCAGCAGTTGGGACAGGGGACTCTACGAGCAGTACTTC; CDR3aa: CASSWDRGLYEQYF
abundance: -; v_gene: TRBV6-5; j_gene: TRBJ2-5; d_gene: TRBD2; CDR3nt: TGTGCCAGCAGTTACTCGGCTAGCGGGAGGCAAGAGACCCAGTACTTC; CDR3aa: CASSYSASGRQETQYF
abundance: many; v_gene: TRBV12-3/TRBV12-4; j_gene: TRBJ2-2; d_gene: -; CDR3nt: TGTGCCAGCAGCTATGGGGGGATCACCGGGGAGCTGTTTTTT; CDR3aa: CASSYGGITGELFF
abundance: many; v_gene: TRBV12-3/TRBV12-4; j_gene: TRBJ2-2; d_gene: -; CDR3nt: TGTGCCAGGGGGTTGAACACCGGGGAGCTGTTTTTT; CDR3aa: CARGLNTGELFF
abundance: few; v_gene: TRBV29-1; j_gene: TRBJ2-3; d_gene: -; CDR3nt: TGCAGCGTTGGTAGGACCTCGACAGATACGCAGTATTTT; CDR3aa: CSVGRTSTDTQYF
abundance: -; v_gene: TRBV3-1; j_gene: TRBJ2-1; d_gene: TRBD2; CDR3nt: TGTGCCAGCAGCCGGGGACTAGAGTGGTTCTTC; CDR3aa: CASSRGLEWFF
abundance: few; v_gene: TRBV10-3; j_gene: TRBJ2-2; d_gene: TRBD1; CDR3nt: TGTGCCATCAGTGAACCGGGACAGGGGTTAGGGGAGCTGTTTTTT; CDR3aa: CAISEPGQGLGELFF
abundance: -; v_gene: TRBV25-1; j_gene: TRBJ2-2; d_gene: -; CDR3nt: TGTGCCAGCAGTGAAGAAGGGGAGAGCGGGGAGCTGTTTTTT; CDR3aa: CASSEEGESGELFF
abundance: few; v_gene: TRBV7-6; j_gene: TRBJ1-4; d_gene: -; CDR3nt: TGTGCCAGCGCCATGGACGGGATTAATGAAAAACTGTTTTTT; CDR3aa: CASAMDGINEKLFF
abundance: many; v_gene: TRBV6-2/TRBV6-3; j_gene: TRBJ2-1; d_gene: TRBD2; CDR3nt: TGTGCCAGCAGTTGGACTAGCGGTTACAATGAGCAGTTCTTC; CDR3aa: CASSWTSGYNEQFF
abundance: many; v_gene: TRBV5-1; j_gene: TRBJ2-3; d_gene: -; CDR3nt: TGCGCCAGCAGCCCACTTCGGCGAGATACGCAGTATTTT; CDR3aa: CASSPLRRDTQYF
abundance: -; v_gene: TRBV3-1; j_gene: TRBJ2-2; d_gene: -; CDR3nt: TGTGCCAGCAGCCCCTCTGGACATCTAAAATTCGGGGAGCTGTTTTTT; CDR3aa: CASSPSGHLKFGELFF
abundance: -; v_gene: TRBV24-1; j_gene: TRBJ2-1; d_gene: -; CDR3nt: TGTGCCACCAGTGAGATCGGAACAGAGCAGTTCTTC; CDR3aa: CATSEIGTEQFF
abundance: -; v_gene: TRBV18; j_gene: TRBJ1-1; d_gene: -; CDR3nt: TGTGCCAGCTCACCCTCTTACAGGGAAGGCACTGAAGCTTTCTTT; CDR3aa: CASSPSYREGTEAFF
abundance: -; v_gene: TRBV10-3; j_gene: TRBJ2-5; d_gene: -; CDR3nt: TGTGCCATCAGTGAGTCGGGTGGGGAGGAGACCCAGTACTTC; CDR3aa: CAISESGGEETQYF
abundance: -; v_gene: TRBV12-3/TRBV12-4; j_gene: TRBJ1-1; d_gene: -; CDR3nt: TGTGCCAGCACCCCGGGGGGTGAGGACACTGAAGCTTTCTTT; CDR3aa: CASTPGGEDTEAFF
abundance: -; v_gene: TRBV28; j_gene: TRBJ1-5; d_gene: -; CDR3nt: TGTGCCGAGACAGGTTCCTATGGTCAGCCCCAGCATTTT; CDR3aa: CAETGSYGQPQHF
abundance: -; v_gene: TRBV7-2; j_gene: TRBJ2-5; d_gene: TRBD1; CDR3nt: TGTGCCAGCAGCTTAGCCTCGACAGGGGGCGAACAAGAGACCCAGTACTTC; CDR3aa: CASSLASTGGEQETQYF
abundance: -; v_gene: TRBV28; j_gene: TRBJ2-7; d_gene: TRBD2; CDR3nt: TGTGCCAGCAGTTTAGGCCCCTTAGCGGGACCCTACGAGCAGTACTTC; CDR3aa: CASSLGPLAGPYEQYF
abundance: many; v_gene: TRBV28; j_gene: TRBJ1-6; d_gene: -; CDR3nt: TGTGCCAGCAGTTTATCAGGTGTAACTTCACCCCTCCACTTT; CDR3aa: CASSLSGVTSPLHF
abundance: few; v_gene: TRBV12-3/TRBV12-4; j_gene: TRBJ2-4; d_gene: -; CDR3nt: TGTGCCAGCAGTTTATTAATACAGGAGATCAAAAACATTCAGTACTTC; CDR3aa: CASSLLIQEIKNIQYF
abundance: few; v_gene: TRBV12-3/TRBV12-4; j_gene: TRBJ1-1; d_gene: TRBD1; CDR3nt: TGTGCCAGCAGTCAACTCACCCTCGGACAGGCGCCGTTCATGAACACTGAAGCTTTCTTT; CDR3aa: CASSQLTLGQAPFMNTEAFF
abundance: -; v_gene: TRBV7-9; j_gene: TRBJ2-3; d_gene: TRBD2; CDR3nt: TGTGCCAGCAGCCTCCGGACTAGCGGGGGTGTAGATACGCAGTATTTT; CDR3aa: CASSLRTSGGVDTQYF
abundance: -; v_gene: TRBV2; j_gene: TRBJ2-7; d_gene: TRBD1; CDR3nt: TGTGCCAGCAGTGAGGGACAGGGAGCCTACGAGCAGTACTTC; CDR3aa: CASSEGQGAYEQYF
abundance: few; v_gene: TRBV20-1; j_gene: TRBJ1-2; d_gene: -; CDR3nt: TGCAGTGCCAGCGGGACCTCTCGGAGCTATGGCTACACCTTC; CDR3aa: CSASGTSRSYGYTF
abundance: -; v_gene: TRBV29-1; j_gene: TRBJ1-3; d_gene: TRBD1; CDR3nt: TGCAGCGCCTATCAGGGGGCTGGAAACACCATATATTTT; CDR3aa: CSAYQGAGNTIYF
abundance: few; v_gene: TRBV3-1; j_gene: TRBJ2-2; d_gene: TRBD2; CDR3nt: TGTGCCAGCAGCCAAGTGGTGTCTAGCGGGAGGAACACCGGGGAGCTGTTTTTT; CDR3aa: CASSQVVSSGRNTGELFF
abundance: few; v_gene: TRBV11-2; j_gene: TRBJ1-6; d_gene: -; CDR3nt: TGTGCCAGCAGCTTAGCAGGTTTATACTCACCCCTCCACTTT; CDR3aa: CASSLAGLYSPLHF
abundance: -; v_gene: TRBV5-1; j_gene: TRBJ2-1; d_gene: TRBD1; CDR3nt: TGCGCCAGCAGCTTCTCGCAGGGGGTAGGGCAGTTCTTC; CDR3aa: CASSFSQGVGQFF
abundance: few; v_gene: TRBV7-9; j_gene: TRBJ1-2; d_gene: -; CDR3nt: TGTGCCAGCAGCTTAGAACGGGGCTACACCTTC; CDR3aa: CASSLERGYTF
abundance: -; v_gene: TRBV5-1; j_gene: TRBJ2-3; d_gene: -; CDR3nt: TGCGCCAGCAGCTTGGCCGGCAGGGGGGAGACAGCAGATACGCAGTATTTT; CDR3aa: CASSLAGRGETADTQYF
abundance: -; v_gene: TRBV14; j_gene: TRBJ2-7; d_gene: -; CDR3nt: TGTGCCAGCAGCCAAGTTGGTGTGGGAGAAAATATCTACGAGCAGTACTTC; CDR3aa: CASSQVGVGENIYEQYF
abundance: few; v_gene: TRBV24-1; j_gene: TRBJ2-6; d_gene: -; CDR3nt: TGTGCCACCAGTGATTTGGCCCCACGCTCTGGGGCCAACGTCCTGACTTTC; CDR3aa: CATSDLAPRSGANVLTF
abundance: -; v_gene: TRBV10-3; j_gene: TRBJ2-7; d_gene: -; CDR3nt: TGTGCCATCAGCGCCCCACACGAGCAGTACTTC; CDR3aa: CAISAPHEQYF
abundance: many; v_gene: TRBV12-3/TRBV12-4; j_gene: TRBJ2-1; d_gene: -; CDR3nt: TGTGCCAGCAGTGCATCCCCCGAGCAGTTCTTC; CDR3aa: CASSASPEQFF
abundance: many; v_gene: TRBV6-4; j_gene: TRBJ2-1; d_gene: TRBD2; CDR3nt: TGTGCCAGCAGTGACTCGGCGGGGGGGCAGGATGAGCAGTTCTTC; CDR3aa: CASSDSAGGQDEQFF
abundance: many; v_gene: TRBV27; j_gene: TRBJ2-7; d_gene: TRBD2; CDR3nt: TGTGCCAGCAGTTCTAGCGGGGGTTTCTACGAGCAGTACTTC; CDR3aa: CASSSSGGFYEQYF
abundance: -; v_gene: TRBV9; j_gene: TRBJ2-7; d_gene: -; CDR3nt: TGTGCCAGCAGCGCCGGAGGGAGCGAGCAGTACTTC; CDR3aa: CASSAGGSEQYF
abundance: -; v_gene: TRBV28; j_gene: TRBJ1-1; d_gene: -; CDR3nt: TGTGCCAGCAGTGGTAGGGGGGCGAACACTGAAGCTTTCTTT; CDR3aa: CASSGRGANTEAFF
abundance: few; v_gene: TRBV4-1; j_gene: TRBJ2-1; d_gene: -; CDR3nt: TGCGCCAGCAGCCAAGACTCGGAGTTGCGGGTCTTC; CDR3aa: CASSQDSELRVF
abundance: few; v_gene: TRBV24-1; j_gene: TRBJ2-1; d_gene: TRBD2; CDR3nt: TGTGCCACCAGTGATCTCCCGGGACTAGCGGGAAATGAGCAGTTCTTC; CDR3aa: CATSDLPGLAGNEQFF
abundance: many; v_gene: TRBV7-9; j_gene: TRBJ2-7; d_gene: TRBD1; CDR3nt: TGTGCCAGCAGCGGAGGGACAGGGAACTACGAGCAGTACTTC; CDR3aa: CASSGGTGNYEQYF
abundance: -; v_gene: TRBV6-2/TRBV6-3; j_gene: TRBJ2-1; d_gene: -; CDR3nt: TGTGCCAGCAGCCCCCGGGCCAATGAGCAGTTCTTC; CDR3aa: CASSPRANEQFF
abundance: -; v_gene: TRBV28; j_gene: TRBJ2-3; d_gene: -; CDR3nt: TGTGCCAGCAGAGGGCCAACCATCAGGGATACGCAGTATTTT; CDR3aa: CASRGPTIRDTQYF
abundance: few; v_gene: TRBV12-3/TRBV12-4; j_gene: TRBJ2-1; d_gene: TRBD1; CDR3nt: TGTGCCAGCAGCCCCCCCGGGACAGGGGGGTTGTATGAGCAGTTCTTC; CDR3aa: CASSPPGTGGLYEQFF
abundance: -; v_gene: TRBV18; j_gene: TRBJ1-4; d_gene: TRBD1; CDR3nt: TGTGCCAGCTCACCATGGACAGGGGGCTTTGAAAAACTGTTTTTT; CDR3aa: CASSPWTGGFEKLFF
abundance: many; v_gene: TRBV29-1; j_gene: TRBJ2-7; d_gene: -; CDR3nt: TGCAGCGTTGAAGTTGACGCCTACGAGCAGTACTTC; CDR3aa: CSVEVDAYEQYF
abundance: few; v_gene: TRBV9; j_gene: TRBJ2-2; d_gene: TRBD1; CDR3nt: TGTGCCAGCAGCGTAGAAGACAGGGCGAACACCGGGGAGCTGTTTTTT; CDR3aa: CASSVEDRANTGELFF
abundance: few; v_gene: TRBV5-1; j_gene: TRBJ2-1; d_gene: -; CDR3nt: TGCGCCAGCAGCTTGGGCGTCGGTGGATATGAGCAGTTCTTC; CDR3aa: CASSLGVGGYEQFF
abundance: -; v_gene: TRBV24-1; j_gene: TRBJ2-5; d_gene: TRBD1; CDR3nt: TGTGCCACCAGTGCCCTGACAGGGCCTCAAGAGACCCAGTACTTC; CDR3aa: CATSALTGPQETQYF
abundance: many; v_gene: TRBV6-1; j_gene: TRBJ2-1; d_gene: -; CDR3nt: TGTGCCAGCAGAGCCCTACAGGGAGCTTACAATGAGCAGTTCTTC; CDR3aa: CASRALQGAYNEQFF
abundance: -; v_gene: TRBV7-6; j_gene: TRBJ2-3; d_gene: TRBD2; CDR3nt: TGTGCCAGCAGCTTAGAGGCTAGCGGGGGGCCCACAGATACGCAGTATTTT; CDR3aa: CASSLEASGGPTDTQYF